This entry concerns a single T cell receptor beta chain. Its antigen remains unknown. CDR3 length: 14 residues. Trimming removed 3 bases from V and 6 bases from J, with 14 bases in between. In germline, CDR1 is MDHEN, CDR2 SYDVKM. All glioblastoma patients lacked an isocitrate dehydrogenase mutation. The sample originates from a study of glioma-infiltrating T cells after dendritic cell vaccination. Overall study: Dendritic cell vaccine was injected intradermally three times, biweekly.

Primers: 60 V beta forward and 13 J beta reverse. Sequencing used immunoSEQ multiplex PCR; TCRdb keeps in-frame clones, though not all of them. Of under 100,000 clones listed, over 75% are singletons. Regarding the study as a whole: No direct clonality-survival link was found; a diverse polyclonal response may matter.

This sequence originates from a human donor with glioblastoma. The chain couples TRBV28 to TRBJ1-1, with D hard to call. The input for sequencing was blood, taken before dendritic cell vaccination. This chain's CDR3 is CASSLGVAGAEAFF. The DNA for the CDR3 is TGTGCCAGCAGTTTGGGTGTGGCCGGGGCTGAAGCTTTCTTT.